The 8 T cell receptor beta chains below all came from one sample that was sequenced in a study of graft-versus-host responses after intestinal transplantation. Lymphocytes (intraepithelial and lamina propria) were released by processing the graft tissue. Clones were sequenced by immunoSEQ multiplex PCR, and TCRdb holds only the in-frame ones, with some missing. The sample lists nearly 15,000 clones; around 63% were seen once. The specimen was ileum tissue, collected 524 days after transplant. The receptors stem from a human patient who received an intestinal transplant, so some T cells may come from the graft donor.

V and J are TRBV7-2 and TRBJ1-5; D perhaps matches TRBD1 (5 bases). With 2 bases removed from V and 5 bases from J, the gap between germline ends came to 13 bases. Per germline, CDR1 SGHTA and CDR2 FQGNSA. This CDR3 is built from 15 residues. This CDR3 reads CASSLWAGNDQPQHF. For the CDR3, the DNA is TGTGCCAGCAGCTTATGGGCAGGGAACGATCAGCCCCAGCATTTT.

The count of this clone is one. The chain carries TRBV18 and TRBJ2-2; tentative D call: TRBD2 (5 bases). V was clipped by 2 bases and J by 1 base, with 8 bases between them. The CDR3 spans 15 residues. Germline CDR1 KGHSH, CDR2 LQKENI. DNA for the CDR3: TGTGCCAGCTCACCATTCGGGGAGAACACCGGGGAGCTGTTTTTT. Amino acid sequence: CASSPFGENTGELFF.

This clone was counted only a few times. CDR3 sequence: CASSLAAGSTDTQYF. CDR3 DNA sequence: TGTGCCAGCAGTTTAGCGGCCGGGAGCACAGATACGCAGTATTTT. The J gene is TRBJ2-3, the V gene TRBV27; D gene uncertain. Germline V gene sequence: CDR1 MNHEY, CDR2 SMNVEV (reference sequence). The CDR3 length is 15 residues. Trimming stripped 2 bases from V and 0 bases from J, with 9 bases between.

The chain's CDR3 is CASSHGQGGVVAYEQYF. CDR3 bases: TGTGCCAGCAGCCACGGACAGGGAGGTGTGGTGGCCTACGAGCAGTACTTC. The rearrangement joins TRBV5-6 to TRBJ2-7, with 8 bases lining up with TRBD1. There are 17 residues in the CDR3. CDR1 is SGHDT and CDR2 is YYEEEE in the germline V gene. V lost 4 bases to trimming and J lost 2 bases; unmatched junction nucleotides: 14.

This rearrangement joins TRBV29-1 to TRBJ2-1; possibly TRBD2 for D (6 bases). The CDR3 runs 18 residues. CDR1 SQVTM and CDR2 ANQGSEA come from the germline V gene. Trimming cost V 0 bases and J 2 bases, with 20 bases left between them. The CDR3 DNA follows: TGCAGCGTTGAAGATGTTCGGGCTAGCGTGGTCCCCTACAATGAGCAGTTCTTC. Its protein is CSVEDVRASVVPYNEQFF.

This clone appeared a few times. The rearrangement joins TRBV5-1 to TRBJ2-2; TRBD2 matches 10 bases. The CDR3 length is 15 residues. The junction had 6 bases not matched to a gene; V was cut back by 4 bases and J by 6 bases. Germline CDR1 SGHRS, CDR2 YFSETQ. CDR3 sequence reads: CASSAGLAIPGELFF. The CDR3 nucleotides read TGCGCCAGCAGCGCGGGACTAGCGATCCCCGGGGAGCTGTTTTTT.

The chain uses TRBV7-2 and TRBJ2-3; 7 nucleotides agree with TRBD2. Germline assignment: CDR1 SGHTA and CDR2 FQGNSA. V shed 5 bases, J shed 4 bases, and the junction held 6 bases outside the gene matches. This CDR3 spans 14 amino acids. The CDR3 region has the DNA TGTGCCAGCAGCGAGGGACTACGAGCAGATACGCAGTATTTT. Translated: CASSEGLRADTQYF.

The chain uses TRBV6-6 and TRBJ1-2, with D hard to call. The CDR3 runs 11 residues. Germline assignment: CDR1 MNHNY and CDR2 SVGAGI (reference sequence). Trimming stripped 4 bases from V and 8 bases from J, with 8 bases between. The CDR3 bases are TGTGCCAGCAGTTCCGGGTGGGGCTACACCTTC. Amino acid sequence: CASSSGWGYTF.